One and the same sample provided the 18 T cell receptor beta chains below, sequenced in a study of metastatic and nonmetastatic thyroid tumors. MiXCR was used by TCRdb to re-call the PCR reads. The sample lists approximately 8,000 clones, roughly 30% occurring once. Prior to thyroid surgery, none of the patients had received any treatment. Sequenced sample: adjacent normal tissue. The receptors here all came from a female donor with papillary thyroid cancer or a benign thyroid nodule (not recorded which). Some clones in this sample may be carry-over from other donors' samples.

This clone was recorded at least ten times. The genes are TRBV14 and TRBJ2-5; no firm D call. CDR1 is SGHDN and CDR2 is FVKESK in the germline V gene. Deletions cut 4 bases from V and 2 bases from J, with 8 bases between. The length of the CDR3 is 13 residues. Here the CDR3 DNA reads TGTGCCAGCAGCCCTGGGTATCAAGAGACCCAGTACTTC. It codes for CASSPGYQETQYF.

The chain uses TRBV20-1 and TRBJ1-1; weak D call: TRBD1 (5 bases). CDR3 length: 15 amino acids. V dropped 2 bases and J dropped 8 bases, with 21 bases sitting between them. CDR1 and CDR2 from the germline V gene are DFQATT and SNEGSKA (reference sequence). CDR3 sequence: CSARSPGGISFEAFF. DNA of the CDR3: TGCAGTGCTAGATCGCCCGGGGGGATCAGTTTCGAAGCTTTCTTT.

The chain couples TRBV6-1 to TRBJ1-2, with 9 bases lining up with TRBD1. Trimming took 6 bases from V and 8 from J; bases not matched to a gene: 7. CDR1 and CDR2 (germline): MNHNS, SASEGT. The CDR3 runs to 13 residues. CDR3 protein: CASREDRGRGYTF. CDR3 coding DNA: TGTGCCAGCAGGGAGGACAGGGGAAGAGGCTACACCTTC.

A note on this clone: Germline and junction disagree at one end, which may indicate a read error. The genes are TRBV20-1 and TRBJ1-1; the D gene is possibly TRBD1 (6 bases). This CDR3 spans 15 amino acids. The germline V gene has CDR1 DFQATT and CDR2 SNEGSKA (reference sequence). The CDR3 bases are TGCAGTGCGAGAGGCCGGCAGGGGAGCAACACTGAAGCTTTCTTT. This gives the protein CSARGRQGSNTEAFF.

The genes are TRBV6-2 or TRBV6-3 and TRBJ2-7; 8 nucleotides match TRBD2. This CDR3 spans 20 amino acids. CDR1 is MNHEY, CDR2 SVGEGT, per germline. The V gene end was trimmed by 7 bases and the J gene end by 0 bases; junction bases not matched to a gene: 23. The CDR3 spells CASKDPGGARQKGYSYEQYF. The CDR3 DNA is TGTGCCAGCAAGGACCCGGGGGGGGCTCGTCAGAAAGGGTACTCCTACGAGCAGTACTTC.

This clone qualifies as medium-sized (0.01 to 0.1%). Within the sample, other DNA sequences also encode this same CDR3. J is TRBJ1-4 and V is TRBV10-3; weak D call: TRBD1 (6 bases). The CDR3 is made up of 13 amino acids. V was shortened by 5 bases and J by 7 bases, with 11 bases between the two germline ends. Germline V gene lookup returns CDR1 ENHRY and CDR2 SYGVKD. CDR3 protein: CAISSTRGEKLFF. The DNA of the CDR3 is TGTGCCATCAGTTCCACCAGGGGTGAAAAACTGTTTTTT.

This chain links TRBV15 with TRBJ2-5; D ambiguous. Germline values: CDR1 LNHNV, CDR2 YYDKDF (reference sequence). This CDR3 region has 12 residues. Trimming pared 4 bases from V and 4 bases from J, leaving 7 bases between. CDR3 DNA sequence: TGTGCCACCAGCACCTGGGGAGAGACCCAGTACTTC. The encoded protein is CATSTWGETQYF.

This clone rates as large. The chain joins TRBV27 to TRBJ1-2, with 9 positions matching TRBD1. J was trimmed by 4 bases and V by 3 bases; bases with no gene match: 6. Germline V lookup: CDR1 MNHEY, CDR2 SMNVEV (reference sequence). The CDR3 runs 15 residues. The CDR3 DNA reads TGTGCCAGCAGTTTGACAGGGGGAGTATCCTATGGCTACACCTTC. Translated: CASSLTGGVSYGYTF.

Regarding this clone: The junction and the germline gene differ at one end; a read error may be behind it. The V and J genes are TRBV7-9 and TRBJ1-2; no reliable D call. Germline V CDR1 and CDR2: SEHNR, FQNEAQ (reference sequence). The CDR3 contains 13 residues. This CDR3 is CASTLAQFYGYTF. The CDR3 DNA follows: TGTGCCAGCACCTTAGCTCAGTTCTATGGCTACACCTTC.

Many counts were recorded for this clone. Other DNA sequences in this sample translate to the same CDR3. The chain links TRBV19 to TRBJ1-1, with 9 bases matching TRBD1. Per the germline V gene, CDR1 is LNHDA and CDR2 is SQIVND (reference sequence). This CDR3 is 16 amino acids long. V shed 4 bases, J shed 6 bases, and the junction held 12 bases outside the gene matches. Written as DNA, the CDR3 is TGTGCCAGTAGTAGGGGGACAGGGACGTTTGGGGCTGAAGCTTTCTTT. Amino acid sequence: CASSRGTGTFGAEAFF.

V and J are TRBV2 and TRBJ1-1; no clear D gene. The germline CDR1 and CDR2 sequences are SNHLY and FYNNEI. The CDR3 loop spans 11 amino acids. V lost 6 bases and J 8 bases, leaving 10 bases between the germline ends. CDR3 amino acids: CASSLDFEAFF. CDR3 sequence (DNA): TGTGCCAGCAGCCTCGACTTCGAAGCTTTCTTT.

The rearrangement joins TRBV2 to TRBJ1-1; D remains ambiguous. The CDR3 totals 14 residues. CDR1 and CDR2 from the germline V gene are SNHLY and FYNNEI. The V and J ends lost 1 base and 3 bases respectively, with 9 bases between them. The CDR3 sequence is CASSEDRRDTEAFF. The DNA of the CDR3 is TGTGCCAGCAGTGAAGATAGGAGGGACACTGAAGCTTTCTTT.

The CDR3 sequence: CASSFTELAKNIQYF. CDR3 sequence (DNA): TGTGCCAGCAGCTTTACAGAGTTAGCCAAAAACATTCAGTACTTC. This chain uses TRBV11-2 with TRBJ2-4; D gene ambiguous. Germline V lookup: CDR1 SGHAT, CDR2 FQNNGV. V was trimmed by 3 bases and J by 0 bases, leaving 9 bases between them. The CDR3 is 15 residues long.

The genes are TRBV20-1 and TRBJ2-1; no firm D call. Germline V gives CDR1 DFQATT, CDR2 SNEGSKA (reference sequence). The CDR3 covers 13 residues. Trimming shortened V by 3 bases and J by 2 bases, and 8 bases separated the two germline ends. CDR3 bases: TGCAGTGCTAGCGGATTCACCTACAATGAGCAGTTCTTC. Protein product: CSASGFTYNEQFF.

This clone was seen many times. The rearrangement links TRBV30 to TRBJ1-6; 8 nucleotides align to TRBD1. The CDR3 spans 14 residues. The junction had 12 bases not matched to a gene; V was cut back by 8 bases and J by 9 bases. Germline-derived CDR1 and CDR2 are GTSNPN and SVGIG (reference sequence). The CDR3 DNA follows: TGTGCCGGTTCCCAGGGGGCTGTTGGTTCACCCCTCCACTTT. It codes for CAGSQGAVGSPLHF.

The V gene is TRBV30, the J gene TRBJ2-3; 8 bases align to TRBD1. The length of the CDR3 is 14 residues. Germline V CDR1 and CDR2: GTSNPN, SVGIG (reference sequence). Trimming took 1 base from V and 5 from J; bases not matched to a gene: 5. The DNA for the CDR3 is TGTGCCTGGAGTGCAGGGGGCGGCGAAGATACGCAGTATTTT. Translation: CAWSAGGGEDTQYF. The whole variable domain, remainder taken from reference TRBV30 and TRBJ2-3, is SQTIHQWPATLVQPVGSPLSLECTVEGTSNPNLYWYRQAAGRGLQLLFYSVGIGQISSEVPQNLSASRPQDRQFILSSKKLLLSDSGFYLCAWSAGGGEDTQYFGPGTRLTVL.

Within the sample, this clone is medium-sized. V is TRBV20-1 and J is TRBJ2-2; 8 positions agree with TRBD1. With 5 bases clipped from V and 3 bases from J, the junction kept 5 bases outside the gene matches. The CDR3 is 14 residues long. Germline V gives CDR1 DFQATT, CDR2 SNEGSKA (reference sequence). The CDR3 coding sequence is TGCAGTGCTCGACGGGACAGGTACACCGGGGAGCTGTTTTTT. Translating gives CSARRDRYTGELFF.

This chain uses TRBV7-2 with TRBJ1-4; D gene ambiguous. Germline V lookup: CDR1 SGHTA, CDR2 FQGNSA. The V end was cut by 5 bases, the J end by 8 bases, with 18 bases between. This CDR3 is built from 15 residues. CDR3 protein: CASSPTRTVLEKLFF. The CDR3 DNA reads TGTGCCAGCAGCCCGACCCGGACGGTCTTAGAAAAACTGTTTTTT.